Listed below are T cell receptor beta chains from one sample, sequenced in a study of cytomegalovirus exposure and HLA in healthy donors. Produced via immunoSEQ multiplex PCR; TCRdb's table is partial and in-frame only. The repertoire includes around 170,000 clones, about four fifths of them detected once, and around 2.5% sits in the top ten. Material for sequencing was PBMCs. The receptors stem from a woman between 50 and 59 years old in good health and CMV-seropositive. Each CDR3 is given with its conserved first and last residue. Fields, in order: clone size, D gene, V gene, J gene, CDR3 protein, CDR3 DNA. A D gene is named only where the DNA matches it firmly. Clone size is stated in some rows and not others, as once, few, many or a class when expanded.

clone_size: once; d_call: NA; v_call: TRBV5-1; j_call: TRBJ2-3; cdr3_aa: CASSREYGGGTDTQYF; cdr3_nt: TGCGCCAGCAGTCGGGAATACGGGGGTGGGACAGATACGCAGTATTTT
clone_size: NA; d_call: NA; v_call: TRBV6-1; j_call: TRBJ1-6; cdr3_aa: CASRRNSPLHF; cdr3_nt: TGTGCCAGCAGGCGAAATTCACCCCTCCACTTT
clone_size: NA; d_call: TRBD1; v_call: TRBV27; j_call: TRBJ1-6; cdr3_aa: CASSPPDRGSPLHF; cdr3_nt: TGTGCCAGCAGTCCCCCGGACAGGGGATCACCCCTCCACTTT
clone_size: few; d_call: NA; v_call: TRBV5-1; j_call: TRBJ2-5; cdr3_aa: CASSLRGETQYF; cdr3_nt: TGCGCCAGCAGCTTGAGGGGAGAGACCCAGTACTTC
clone_size: few; d_call: NA; v_call: TRBV5-3; j_call: TRBJ1-4; cdr3_aa: CARSLATNEKLFF; cdr3_nt: TGTGCCAGAAGCCTTGCAACTAATGAAAAACTGTTTTTT
clone_size: NA; d_call: NA; v_call: TRBV10-2; j_call: TRBJ1-1; cdr3_aa: CASRSPPGAFF; cdr3_nt: TGCGCCAGCAGGAGCCCTCCCGGGGCTTTCTTT
clone_size: NA; d_call: NA; v_call: TRBV2; j_call: TRBJ1-1; cdr3_aa: CASSAPGQGVGLLGTEAFF; cdr3_nt: TGTGCCAGCAGTGCTCCGGGACAAGGGGTCGGGCTTTTGGGCACTGAAGCTTTCTTT
clone_size: NA; d_call: TRBD1; v_call: TRBV7-9; j_call: TRBJ2-7; cdr3_aa: CASSSGTGYTYEQYF; cdr3_nt: TGTGCCAGCAGCTCCGGGACAGGGTATACCTACGAGCAGTACTTC
clone_size: NA; d_call: NA; v_call: TRBV29-1; j_call: TRBJ2-2; cdr3_aa: CSVVLQGSNTGELFF; cdr3_nt: TGCAGCGTTGTCCTCCAGGGGTCGAACACCGGGGAGCTGTTTTTT
clone_size: once; d_call: TRBD2; v_call: TRBV28; j_call: TRBJ2-5; cdr3_aa: CASRPGLDFQETQYF; cdr3_nt: TGTGCCAGCAGACCGGGACTAGACTTCCAAGAGACCCAGTACTTC
clone_size: NA; d_call: NA; v_call: TRBV7-3; j_call: TRBJ2-3; cdr3_aa: CASSLGYAGKDTQYF; cdr3_nt: TGTGCCAGCAGCTTAGGGTATGCGGGGAAGGATACGCAGTATTTT
clone_size: NA; d_call: NA; v_call: TRBV30; j_call: TRBJ1-6; cdr3_aa: CAWTRRGLGNSYSPLHF; cdr3_nt: TGTGCCTGGACCAGGCGCGGGTTAGGGAATTCTTATTCACCCCTCCACTTT
clone_size: NA; d_call: NA; v_call: TRBV5-4; j_call: TRBJ1-4; cdr3_aa: CASSLSASRGEKLFF; cdr3_nt: TGTGCCAGCAGCTTGTCGGCGAGCCGCGGTGAAAAACTGTTTTTT
clone_size: NA; d_call: NA; v_call: TRBV7-9; j_call: TRBJ2-7; cdr3_aa: CASSLGSGAREQYF; cdr3_nt: TGTGCCAGCAGCTTAGGGTCAGGGGCTCGGGAGCAGTACTTC
clone_size: NA; d_call: TRBD2; v_call: TRBV15; j_call: TRBJ2-7; cdr3_aa: CATSRGVAGGLSYEQYF; cdr3_nt: TGTGCCACCAGCAGGGGGGTAGCGGGGGGATTGTCCTACGAGCAGTACTTC
clone_size: NA; d_call: TRBD2; v_call: TRBV27; j_call: TRBJ2-3; cdr3_aa: CASSLLGGGTDTQYF; cdr3_nt: TGTGCCAGCAGTTTACTCGGGGGGGGCACAGATACGCAGTATTTT
clone_size: NA; d_call: TRBD2; v_call: TRBV7-9; j_call: TRBJ2-7; cdr3_aa: CASSLALAGGSYEQYF; cdr3_nt: TGTGCCAGCAGCTTAGCACTAGCGGGGGGCTCCTACGAGCAGTACTTC
clone_size: NA; d_call: TRBD1; v_call: TRBV28; j_call: TRBJ1-4; cdr3_aa: CASSAGTGYEKLFF; cdr3_nt: TGTGCCAGCAGTGCCGGGACAGGCTATGAAAAACTGTTTTTT
clone_size: once; d_call: NA; v_call: TRBV28; j_call: TRBJ2-7; cdr3_aa: CASSPPGISYEQYF; cdr3_nt: TGTGCCAGCAGTCCACCGGGTATTTCCTACGAGCAGTACTTC
clone_size: NA; d_call: NA; v_call: TRBV27; j_call: TRBJ2-1; cdr3_aa: CASGPLGQGNNEQFF; cdr3_nt: TGTGCCAGCGGCCCGTTAGGACAAGGGAACAATGAGCAGTTCTTC
clone_size: NA; d_call: NA; v_call: TRBV10-2; j_call: TRBJ2-5; cdr3_aa: CASESPQGLEQYF; cdr3_nt: TGCGCCAGTGAAAGCCCCCAGGGGTTGGAGCAGTACTTC
clone_size: NA; d_call: TRBD1; v_call: TRBV4-1; j_call: TRBJ1-5; cdr3_aa: CASSQTGASNQPQHF; cdr3_nt: TGCGCCAGCAGCCAGACAGGGGCCAGCAATCAGCCCCAGCATTTT
clone_size: few; d_call: NA; v_call: TRBV9; j_call: TRBJ1-4; cdr3_aa: CASSGGGGEKLFF; cdr3_nt: TGTGCCAGCAGTGGGGGGGGTGGGGAAAAACTGTTTTTT
clone_size: NA; d_call: NA; v_call: TRBV7-2; j_call: TRBJ1-2; cdr3_aa: CASSLGHMQGTLYGYTF; cdr3_nt: TGTGCCAGCAGCTTGGGACACATGCAAGGGACGCTTTATGGCTACACCTTC
clone_size: NA; d_call: NA; v_call: TRBV4-1; j_call: TRBJ1-4; cdr3_aa: CASSQVQRNEKLFF; cdr3_nt: TGCGCCAGCAGCCAAGTACAGAGAAATGAAAAACTGTTTTTT
clone_size: NA; d_call: NA; v_call: TRBV4-1; j_call: TRBJ1-5; cdr3_aa: CASSQYMSSNQPQHF; cdr3_nt: TGCGCCAGCAGCCAATATATGAGTAGCAATCAGCCCCAGCATTTT
clone_size: NA; d_call: TRBD2; v_call: TRBV4-1; j_call: TRBJ2-1; cdr3_aa: CASSHGSGVYNEQFF; cdr3_nt: TGCGCCAGCAGCCATGGGAGCGGGGTGTACAATGAGCAGTTCTTC
clone_size: NA; d_call: TRBD2; v_call: TRBV29-1; j_call: TRBJ2-1; cdr3_aa: CSAAWTSGGEQFF; cdr3_nt: TGCAGCGCAGCCTGGACTAGCGGGGGAGAGCAGTTCTTC
clone_size: once; d_call: NA; v_call: TRBV28; j_call: TRBJ2-5; cdr3_aa: CASTSQETQYF; cdr3_nt: TGTGCCAGCACCAGCCAAGAGACCCAGTACTTC
clone_size: NA; d_call: NA; v_call: TRBV18; j_call: TRBJ2-2; cdr3_aa: CASSPPSRGPNTGELFF; cdr3_nt: TGTGCCAGCTCGCCCCCTTCCAGGGGCCCGAACACCGGGGAGCTGTTTTTT
clone_size: NA; d_call: TRBD1; v_call: TRBV6-6; j_call: TRBJ2-3; cdr3_aa: CAKNPGQGNPDTQYF; cdr3_nt: TGTGCCAAAAACCCGGGACAGGGTAATCCAGATACGCAGTATTTT
clone_size: once; d_call: TRBD2; v_call: TRBV4-2; j_call: TRBJ2-2; cdr3_aa: CASSPKTSGGTGELFF; cdr3_nt: TGTGCCAGCAGCCCGAAGACTAGCGGGGGCACCGGGGAGCTGTTTTTT
clone_size: NA; d_call: NA; v_call: TRBV9; j_call: TRBJ2-1; cdr3_aa: CASSATGFTYNEQFF; cdr3_nt: TGTGCCAGCAGCGCTACAGGGTTTACCTACAACGAGCAGTTCTTC
clone_size: NA; d_call: TRBD2; v_call: TRBV11-2; j_call: TRBJ2-5; cdr3_aa: CATRPPGGAGGGETQYF; cdr3_nt: TGTGCCACTCGCCCACCCGGGGGGGCCGGAGGAGGAGAGACCCAGTACTTC
clone_size: NA; d_call: TRBD1; v_call: TRBV19; j_call: TRBJ2-4; cdr3_aa: CASSTTPPGQGTPAKNIQYF; cdr3_nt: TGTGCCAGTAGTACCACCCCTCCGGGACAGGGAACCCCTGCCAAAAACATTCAGTACTTC